Following are 8 T cell receptor beta chains from one sample sequenced in a study of shared clonotypes between healthy human individuals. Terminally differentiated effector memory CD45RA+ cells were excluded by CCR7 positive selection of CD45RO-negative cells. The method was immunoSEQ multiplex PCR; TCRdb's version includes in-frame clones alone and lacks a portion of them. The sample records about 2 million clones, approximately 94% being singletons. Specimen: naive CD8+ T cells sorted from blood. The receptors here all came from a man younger than 35 in good health.

This clone was counted only a few times. The chain joins TRBV7-2 to TRBJ1-1; no definite D call. The ends were cut back, 2 bases at V and 2 bases at J, with 12 bases in the middle. This CDR3 spans 15 amino acids. The germline V gene has CDR1 SGHTA and CDR2 FQGNSA. The CDR3 here is CASSLKGPLNTEAFF. The CDR3 bases are TGTGCCAGCAGCTTAAAAGGACCCTTAAACACTGAAGCTTTCTTT.

This clone was counted a single time. The V and J genes are TRBV9 and TRBJ2-7, with D possibly being TRBD1 or TRBD2 (5 bases each). Deletions cut 4 bases from V and 6 bases from J, with 20 bases between. The CDR3 length is 15 residues. The V gene's germline CDR1 is SGDLS and CDR2 YYNGEE. CDR3 coding DNA: TGTGCCAGCAGCCCATGGCTCGACGGGGCACGCGAGCAGTACTTC. Amino acid sequence: CASSPWLDGAREQYF.

This clone was detected once. The chain links TRBV11-2 to TRBJ2-5; weak D call: TRBD2 (7 bases). Trimming removed 4 bases at V and 5 bases at J, with 20 bases between. The V gene's germline CDR1 is SGHAT and CDR2 FQNNGV. The CDR3 has 16 amino acids. CDR3 DNA: TGTGCCAGCAGCTCCTCTGAGGGGGGGCGGACGGAGACCCAGTACTTC. Translation: CASSSSEGGRTETQYF.

The chain recombines TRBV15 with TRBJ2-2; maybe TRBD1 (5 bases). This CDR3 spans 15 amino acids. Trimming pared 0 bases from V and 4 bases from J, leaving 9 bases between. The germline V gene has CDR1 LNHNV and CDR2 YYDKDF (reference sequence). CDR3 residues: CATSRDKGLTGELFF. CDR3 nucleotides: TGTGCCACCAGCAGAGATAAGGGGCTCACCGGGGAGCTGTTTTTT.

V is TRBV2 and J is TRBJ1-2, with D perhaps matching TRBD1 (6 bases). Germline V gives CDR1 SNHLY, CDR2 FYNNEI. CDR3 length: 13 residues. With 4 bases removed from V and 4 bases from J, the gap between germline ends came to 10 bases. The CDR3 DNA sequence: TGTGCCAGCAGTGGGGAGGGGGTCTATGGCTACACCTTC. As protein: CASSGEGVYGYTF.

The chain couples TRBV14 to TRBJ1-5; D unresolved. Germline CDR1 is SGHDN and CDR2 is FVKESK. The CDR3 spans 14 residues. Trimming removed 0 bases from V and 1 base from J, with 4 bases in between. The DNA for the CDR3 is TGTGCCAGCAGCCAAGAGGGGAGCAATCAGCCCCAGCATTTT. Residues: CASSQEGSNQPQHF.

DNA of the CDR3: TGCGCCAGCAGCCTACGACTAGCCAACGAGCAGTACTTC. It codes for CASSLRLANEQYF. The chain employs TRBV4-1 and TRBJ2-7; 7 bases line up with TRBD2. The CDR3 is 13 amino acids. Trimming removed 4 bases from V and 5 bases from J; junction bases left unmatched: 5. Germline V gene lookup returns CDR1 MGHRA and CDR2 YSYEKL.

A word on this clone: Within the sample, other DNA sequences also encode this same CDR3. The CDR3 DNA reads TGTGCCAGCAGCCCCGGGACTAGCGGGACCTACGAGCAGTACTTC. Translating gives CASSPGTSGTYEQYF. J is TRBJ2-7 and V is TRBV5-4, with 13 positions matching TRBD2. The CDR3 consists of 15 residues. The V and J ends lost 4 bases and 2 bases, in that order; junction bases with no gene match: 3. CDR1 SGHNT and CDR2 YYREEE come from the germline V gene (reference sequence).